This is a list of T cell receptor beta chains from one sample in a study of blood T cell repertoires in COVID-19. Method: immunoSEQ multiplex PCR; TCRdb's copy keeps in-frame clones and lacks some. The repertoire consists of more than 250,000 clones, with about nine tenths occurring once and the leading ten covering more than 9%. The sequencing input was PBMCs or T cells enriched from blood (not recorded which). These receptors came from a woman between 18 and 29 years old who had recovered from COVID-19. Both conserved end residues are part of each CDR3. D genes are given only for firm matches. Only part of the rows carry a size: once, few, many, or a class if the clone is expanded.

clone_size	v_call	j_call	cdr3_length	d_call	cdr3_nt	cdr3_aa
few	TRBV19	TRBJ1-2	16	TRBD1	TGTGCCAGTTTTACCTCCGGGACAGGGGGTAACTATGGCTACACCTTC	CASFTSGTGGNYGYTF
NA	TRBV5-1	TRBJ2-2	13	NA	TGCGCCAGCAGCTTCTTAGACACCGGGGAGCTGTTTTTT	CASSFLDTGELFF
NA	TRBV30	TRBJ1-6	16	NA	TGTGCCTGGAGTCCCGGACATATAAAATGGAATTCACCCCTCCACTTT	CAWSPGHIKWNSPLHF
NA	TRBV20-1	TRBJ2-3	11	NA	TGCAGTGTAAGTAGTGAAGATACGCAGTATTTT	CSVSSEDTQYF
few	TRBV19	TRBJ2-1	15	NA	TGTGCCAGTGGGGGGTTTGGGCAGGGATACAATGAGCAGTTCTTC	CASGGFGQGYNEQFF
NA	TRBV5-1	TRBJ1-5	15	NA	TGCGCCAGCAGCTTGGTCCCGGACAGCCATCAGCCCCAGCATTTT	CASSLVPDSHQPQHF
NA	TRBV7-8	TRBJ1-1	16	NA	TGTGCCAGCAGCTACGGGGCTGCAGGGGCGAACACTGAAGCTTTCTTT	CASSYGAAGANTEAFF
NA	TRBV19	TRBJ1-1	14	NA	TGTGCCAGTAAACGGTCAGGGCTGAACACTGAAGCTTTCTTT	CASKRSGLNTEAFF
NA	TRBV6-5	TRBJ1-1	15	NA	TGTGCCAGCAGGGAGGGGCTTTTTATGAACACTGAAGCTTTCTTT	CASREGLFMNTEAFF
NA	TRBV3-1/TRBV3-2	TRBJ2-3	15	TRBD1	TGTGCCAGCAGCCAAAGGCAGGGGGCAGCAGATACGCAGTATTTT	CASSQRQGAADTQYF